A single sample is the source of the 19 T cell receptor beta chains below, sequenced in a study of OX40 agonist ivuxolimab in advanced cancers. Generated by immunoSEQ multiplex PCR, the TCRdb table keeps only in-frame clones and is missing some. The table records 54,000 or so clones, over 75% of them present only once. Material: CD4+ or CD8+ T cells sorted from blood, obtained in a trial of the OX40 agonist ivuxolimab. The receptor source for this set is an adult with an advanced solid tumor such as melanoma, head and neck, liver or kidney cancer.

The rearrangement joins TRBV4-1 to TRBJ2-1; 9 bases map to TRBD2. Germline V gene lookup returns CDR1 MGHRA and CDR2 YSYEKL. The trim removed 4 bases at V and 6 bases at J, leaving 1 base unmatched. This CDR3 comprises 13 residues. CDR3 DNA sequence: TGCGCCAGCAGCCGGACTAGCGCCAATGAGCAGTTCTTC. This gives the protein CASSRTSANEQFF.

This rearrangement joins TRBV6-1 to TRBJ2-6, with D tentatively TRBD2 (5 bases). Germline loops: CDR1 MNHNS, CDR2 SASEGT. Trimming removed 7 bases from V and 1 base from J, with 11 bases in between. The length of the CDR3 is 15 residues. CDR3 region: CASNPGVSGANVLTF. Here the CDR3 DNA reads TGTGCCAGCAATCCCGGGGTATCTGGGGCCAACGTCCTGACTTTC.

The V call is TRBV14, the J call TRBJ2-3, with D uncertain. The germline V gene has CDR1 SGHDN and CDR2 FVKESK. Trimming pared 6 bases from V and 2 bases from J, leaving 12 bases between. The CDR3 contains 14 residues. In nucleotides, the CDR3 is TGTGCCAGCAGTCGATCTCTTTACACAGATACGCAGTATTTT. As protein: CASSRSLYTDTQYF.

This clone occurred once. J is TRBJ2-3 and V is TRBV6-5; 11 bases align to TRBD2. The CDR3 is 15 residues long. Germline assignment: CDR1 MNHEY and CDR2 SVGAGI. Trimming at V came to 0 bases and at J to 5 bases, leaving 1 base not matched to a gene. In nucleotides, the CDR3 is TGTGCCAGCAGTTACTCCCTAGCGGGAGGAGATACGCAGTATTTT. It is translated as CASSYSLAGGDTQYF.

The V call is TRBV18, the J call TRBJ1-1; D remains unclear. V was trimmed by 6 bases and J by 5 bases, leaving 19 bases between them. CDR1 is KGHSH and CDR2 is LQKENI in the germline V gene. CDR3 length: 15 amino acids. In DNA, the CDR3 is TGTGCCAGCTCCACCAGTACGGGAGCCGGAACTGAAGCTTTCTTT. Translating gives CASSTSTGAGTEAFF.

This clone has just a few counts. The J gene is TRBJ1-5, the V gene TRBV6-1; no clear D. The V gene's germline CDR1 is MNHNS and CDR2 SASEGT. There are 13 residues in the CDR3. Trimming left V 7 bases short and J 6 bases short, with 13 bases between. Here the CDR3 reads CASTQAWGQPQHF. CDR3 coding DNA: TGTGCCAGCACCCAAGCTTGGGGTCAGCCCCAGCATTTT.

The DNA of the CDR3 is TGCGCCAGCAGCGGATGGAGACGCGGCGAAAAACTGTTTTTT. Translated, it gives CASSGWRRGEKLFF. The chain is built from TRBV4-1 and TRBJ1-4, with no clear D. Trimming pared 5 bases from V and 8 bases from J, leaving 15 bases between. Germline-derived CDR1 and CDR2 are MGHRA and YSYEKL. The CDR3 consists of 14 residues.

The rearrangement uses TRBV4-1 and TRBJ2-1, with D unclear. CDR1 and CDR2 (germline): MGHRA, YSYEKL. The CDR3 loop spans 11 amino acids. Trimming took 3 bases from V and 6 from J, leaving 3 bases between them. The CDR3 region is CASSHFNEQFF. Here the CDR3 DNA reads TGCGCCAGCAGCCATTTCAATGAGCAGTTCTTC.

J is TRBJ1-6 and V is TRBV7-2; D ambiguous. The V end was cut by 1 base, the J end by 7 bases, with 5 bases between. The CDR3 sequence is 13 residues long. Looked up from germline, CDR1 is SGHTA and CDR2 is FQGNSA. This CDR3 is CASSLGANSPLHF. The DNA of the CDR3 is TGTGCCAGCAGCTTAGGGGCGAATTCACCCCTCCACTTT. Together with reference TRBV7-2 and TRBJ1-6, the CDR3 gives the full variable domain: GAGVSQSPSNKVTEKGKDVELRCDPISGHTALYWYRQSLGQGLEFLIYFQGNSAPDKSGLPSDRFSAERTGGSVSTLTIQRTQQEDSAVYLCASSLGANSPLHFGNGTRLTVT.

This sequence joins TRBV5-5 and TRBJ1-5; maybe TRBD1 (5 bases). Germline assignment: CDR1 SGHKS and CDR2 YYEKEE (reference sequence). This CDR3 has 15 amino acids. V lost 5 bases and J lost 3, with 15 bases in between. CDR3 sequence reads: CASSWSGTNNQPQHF. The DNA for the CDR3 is TGTGCCAGCAGTTGGTCCGGGACCAACAATCAGCCCCAGCATTTT.

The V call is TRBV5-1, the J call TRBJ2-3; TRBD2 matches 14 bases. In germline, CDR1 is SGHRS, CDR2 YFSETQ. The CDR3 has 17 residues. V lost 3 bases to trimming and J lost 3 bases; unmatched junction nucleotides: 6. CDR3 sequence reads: CASSSGTSGSWTDTQYF. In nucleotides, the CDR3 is TGCGCCAGCAGCTCCGGGACTAGCGGGAGTTGGACAGATACGCAGTATTTT.

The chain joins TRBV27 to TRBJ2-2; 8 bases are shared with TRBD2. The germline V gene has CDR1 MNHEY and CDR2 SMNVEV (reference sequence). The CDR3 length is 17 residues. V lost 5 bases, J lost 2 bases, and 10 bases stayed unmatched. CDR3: CASSPSTSDYNTGELFF. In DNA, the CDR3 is TGTGCCAGCAGTCCCTCGACTAGCGACTATAACACCGGGGAGCTGTTTTTT.

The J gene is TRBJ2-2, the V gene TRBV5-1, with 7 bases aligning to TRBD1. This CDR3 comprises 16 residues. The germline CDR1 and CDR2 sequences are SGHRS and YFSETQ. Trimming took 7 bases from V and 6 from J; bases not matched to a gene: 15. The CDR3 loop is CASGDPYRGFAGELFF. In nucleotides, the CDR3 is TGCGCCAGCGGCGATCCCTACAGGGGTTTCGCCGGGGAGCTGTTTTTT.

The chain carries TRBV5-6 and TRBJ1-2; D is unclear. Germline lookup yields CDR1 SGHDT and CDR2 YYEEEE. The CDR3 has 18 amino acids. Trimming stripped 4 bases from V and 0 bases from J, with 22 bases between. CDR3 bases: TGTGCCAGCAGCCTCAAACGTCCGGGAGACGGGTCTAACTATGGCTACACCTTC. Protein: CASSLKRPGDGSNYGYTF.

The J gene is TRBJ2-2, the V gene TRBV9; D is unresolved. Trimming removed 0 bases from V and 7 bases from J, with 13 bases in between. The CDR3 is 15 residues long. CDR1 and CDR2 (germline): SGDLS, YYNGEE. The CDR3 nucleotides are TGTGCCAGCAGCGTAGGGGCCCACCCGGACGGGGAGCTGTTTTTT. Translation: CASSVGAHPDGELFF.

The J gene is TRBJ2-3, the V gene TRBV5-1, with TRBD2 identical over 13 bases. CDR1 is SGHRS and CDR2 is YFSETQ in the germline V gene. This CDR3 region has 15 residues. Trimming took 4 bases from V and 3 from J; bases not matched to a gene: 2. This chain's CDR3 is CASSLGLAGTDTQYF. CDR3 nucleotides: TGCGCCAGCAGCCTGGGACTAGCGGGGACAGATACGCAGTATTTT.

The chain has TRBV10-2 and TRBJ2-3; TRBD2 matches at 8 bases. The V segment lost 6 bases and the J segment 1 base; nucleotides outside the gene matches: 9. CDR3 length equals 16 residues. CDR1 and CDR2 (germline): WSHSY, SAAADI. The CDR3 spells CASRAPGLDGTDTQYF. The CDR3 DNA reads TGCGCCAGCAGAGCCCCGGGACTAGATGGCACAGATACGCAGTATTTT.

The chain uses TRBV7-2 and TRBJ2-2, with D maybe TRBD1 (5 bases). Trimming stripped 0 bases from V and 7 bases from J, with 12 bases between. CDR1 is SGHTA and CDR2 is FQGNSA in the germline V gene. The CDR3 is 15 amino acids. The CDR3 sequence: CASSLAHTRDGELFF. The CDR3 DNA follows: TGTGCCAGCAGCTTAGCGCACACCAGGGACGGGGAGCTGTTTTTT.

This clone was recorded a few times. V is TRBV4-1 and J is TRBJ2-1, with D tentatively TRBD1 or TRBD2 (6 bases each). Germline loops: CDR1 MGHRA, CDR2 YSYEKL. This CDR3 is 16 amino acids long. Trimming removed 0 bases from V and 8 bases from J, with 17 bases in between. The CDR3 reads CASSQDRGQGYDEQFF. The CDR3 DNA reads TGCGCCAGCAGCCAAGATCGGGGGCAGGGGTACGATGAGCAGTTCTTC.